What follows are 30 T cell receptor beta chains derived from one specimen sequenced in a study of T cells after yellow fever vaccination. TCRdb used MiXCR to reprocess the 5' RACE reads, holding one entry per CDR3 protein. The data hold under 150,000 distinct CDR3 sequences, with less than 9.5% observed a single time. The material sequenced was CD4+ T cells sorted from PBMCs, taken 5 days after the yellow fever booster vaccination. These receptors all come from a man younger than 45 who received the YFV17D yellow fever vaccine.

This clonotype showed up many times. V usage is TRBV7-2 and J usage is TRBJ2-7; D is ambiguous. This CDR3 has 14 residues. Germline V lookup: CDR1 SGHTA, CDR2 FQGNSA. Trimming took 1 base from V and 6 from J, leaving 13 bases between them. CDR3 protein: CASSLGLGMGEQYF. CDR3 bases: TGTGCCAGCAGCTTAGGGCTAGGCATGGGCGAGCAGTACTTC. The complete variable domain, with remaining parts taken from reference TRBV7-2 and TRBJ2-7, reads GAGVSQSPSNKVTEKGKDVELRCDPISGHTALYWYRQSLGQGLEFLIYFQGNSAPDKSGLPSDRFSAERTGGSVSTLTIQRTQQEDSAVYLCASSLGLGMGEQYFGPGTRLTVT.

As concerns this clonotype: A much larger clone lies one base from this, so it may be a read error. V usage is TRBV12-3 or TRBV12-4 and J usage is TRBJ2-2; tentative D call: TRBD2 (5 bases). The V and J ends lost 7 bases and 3 bases respectively, with 12 bases between them. The CDR3 length is 14 residues. The CDR3 sequence is CASTPDWDTGELFF. CDR3 coding DNA: TGTGCCAGCACCCCGGACTGGGACACCGGGGAGCTGTTTTTT.

This clonotype was seen ten or more times. The V gene is TRBV20-1, the J gene TRBJ2-5; 7 positions agree with TRBD2. V gave up 6 bases and J gave up 3 bases; unmatched junction bases: 4. The CDR3 extends over 12 amino acids. Germline assignment: CDR1 DFQATT and CDR2 SNEGSKA (reference sequence). CDR3 loop: CSARTSEETQYF. The DNA for the CDR3 is TGCAGTGCACGGACTAGTGAAGAGACCCAGTACTTC.

This clonotype was counted many times. The chain links TRBV7-6 to TRBJ2-7, with 9 bases identical to TRBD1. CDR3 size: 15 residues. The germline CDR1 and CDR2 sequences are SGHVS and FNYEAQ. V gave up 0 bases and J gave up 2 bases; unmatched junction bases: 2. The CDR3 coding sequence is TGTGCCAGCAGCTTAGCAGGGACAGGGCCCTACGAGCAGTACTTC. It codes for CASSLAGTGPYEQYF. The complete variable domain, with remaining parts taken from reference TRBV7-6 and TRBJ2-7, reads GAGVSQSPRYKVTKRGQDVALRCDPISGHVSLYWYRQALGQGPEFLTYFNYEAQQDKSGLPNDRFSAERPEGSISTLTIQRTEQRDSAMYRCASSLAGTGPYEQYFGPGTRLTVT.

The table lists this clonotype with many counts. V is TRBV5-4 and J is TRBJ2-1, with 7 bases aligning to TRBD2. The CDR3 has 14 amino acids. Per germline, CDR1 SGHNT and CDR2 YYREEE (reference sequence). The V gene end was trimmed by 3 bases and the J gene end by 10 bases; junction bases not matched to a gene: 10. The DNA for the CDR3 is TGTGCCAGCAGCTCGGGAGGCCAGGGCGACGAGCAGTTCTTC. This translates into CASSSGGQGDEQFF.

As for this clonotype: A much bigger clone sits one base away, suggesting this may be a read error. Likely a read error: the CDR3 ends without its conserved phenylalanine or tryptophan. The chain links TRBV29-1 to TRBJ2-6, with TRBD1 identical over 9 bases. V shed 7 bases, J shed 2 bases, and the junction held 6 bases outside the gene matches. This CDR3 is 15 amino acids long. Germline lookup yields CDR1 SQVTM and CDR2 ANQGSEA. This CDR3 is CSARQGVAGANVLTL. The CDR3 DNA follows: TGCAGCGCCCGACAGGGGGTCGCTGGGGCCAACGTCCTGACTCTC.

This clonotype was observed at least ten times. This chain joins TRBV18 and TRBJ2-7; D gene unclear. The V gene's germline CDR1 is KGHSH and CDR2 LQKENI. The CDR3 is 14 amino acids. Trimming cost V 2 bases and J 1 base, with 9 bases left between them. The CDR3 DNA reads TGTGCCAGCTCACCAGGACGGCCTTCCTACGAGCAGTACTTC. Protein: CASSPGRPSYEQYF.

This clonotype has a count of ten or more. The V gene is TRBV28, the J gene TRBJ2-7; D is uncertain. Germline V lookup: CDR1 MDHEN, CDR2 SYDVKM. Trimming left V 6 bases short and J 3 bases short, with 12 bases between. This CDR3 has 13 amino acids. CDR3 DNA sequence: TGTGCCAGCAGACAGAAGCTACTCTACGAGCAGTACTTC. Protein product: CASRQKLLYEQYF.

This clonotype was observed a handful of times. This chain joins TRBV4-1 and TRBJ1-2; D call uncertain. The germline V and J ends were trimmed by 0 bases and 6 bases, with 14 bases remaining between them. Looked up from germline, CDR1 is MGHRA and CDR2 is YSYEKL. CDR3 size: 15 residues. The CDR3 region is CASSQEVAAAHGYTF. DNA of the CDR3: TGCGCCAGCAGCCAAGAGGTAGCCGCGGCCCATGGCTACACCTTC.

This clonotype was recorded at least ten times. The J gene is TRBJ2-4, the V gene TRBV12-3 or TRBV12-4, with 8 bases aligning to TRBD2. The junction had 7 bases not matched to a gene; V was cut back by 5 bases and J by 1 base. The CDR3 is 16 residues long. The CDR3 bases are TGTGCCAGCAGTCCCCGGGAGGGGGAGGCCAAAAACATTCAGTACTTC. It is translated as CASSPREGEAKNIQYF.

The V call is TRBV4-3, the J call TRBJ2-1, with TRBD2 matching 8 bases. The germline gives CDR1 LGHNA, CDR2 YSLEER. The CDR3 spans 15 residues. J gave up 7 bases and V 1 base, and 6 bases lay outside the gene matches. CDR3 region: CASSQVSGSWNEQFF. The CDR3 DNA follows: TGCGCCAGCAGCCAAGTGAGCGGGAGTTGGAATGAGCAGTTCTTC.

This clonotype was counted at least ten times. The V and J genes are TRBV20-1 and TRBJ2-3, with unresolved D. Trimming left V 2 bases short and J 8 bases short, with 11 bases between. This CDR3 has 12 amino acids. Germline lookup yields CDR1 DFQATT and CDR2 SNEGSKA (reference sequence). CDR3 in amino acids: CSARFFDRTQYF. The CDR3 nucleotides read TGCAGTGCTAGATTTTTCGACCGTACGCAGTATTTT.

This clonotype was counted at least ten times. The chain joins TRBV12-3 or TRBV12-4 to TRBJ1-5; tentatively, D is TRBD1 (6 bases). V was cut by 6 bases and J by 7 bases, with 13 bases left in between. The CDR3 is 13 amino acids. For the CDR3, the DNA is TGTGCCAGCAGCGCAACAGGGAACCAGCCCCAGCATTTT. Its protein is CASSATGNQPQHF.

This clonotype was observed a few times. The rearrangement uses TRBV14 and TRBJ2-7; 7 bases fit TRBD2. V was clipped by 4 bases and J by 0 bases; unmatched bases: 33. Germline V gene data show CDR1 as SGHDN and CDR2 as FVKESK. This CDR3 is 24 amino acids long. The CDR3 sequence is CASSPSRGRDPKSRGKQSSYEQYF. CDR3 sequence (DNA): TGTGCCAGCAGCCCTTCAAGAGGGAGGGACCCCAAATCCCGGGGAAAACAAAGCTCCTACGAGCAGTACTTC.

This clonotype was picked up many times. The chain combines TRBV5-1 with TRBJ2-1; D is unclear. The CDR3 spans 14 residues. Germline CDR1 is SGHRS and CDR2 is YFSETQ. The germline V and J ends were trimmed by 1 base and 3 bases, with 8 bases remaining between them. CDR3: CASSLNSFYNEQFF. In DNA form, the CDR3 reads TGCGCCAGCAGCTTGAACAGCTTCTACAATGAGCAGTTCTTC.

This clonotype was recorded many times. The chain has TRBV12-3 or TRBV12-4 and TRBJ1-1; 7 bases map to TRBD1. With V trimmed by 6 bases and J by 0 bases, 4 bases remained unmatched. The CDR3 length is 14 residues. CDR3 nucleotide sequence: TGTGCCAGCAGGCCCGGACAGGTGAACACTGAAGCTTTCTTT. It is translated as CASRPGQVNTEAFF.

This clonotype was observed many times. The chain is built from TRBV6-2 or TRBV6-3 and TRBJ2-2; 12 positions match TRBD2. This CDR3 has 16 amino acids. After removal of 4 bases from V and 4 bases from J, the junction contained 4 bases not matched to a gene. Germline loops: CDR1 MNHEY, CDR2 SVGEGT. The CDR3 DNA is TGTGCCAGCAGTTCACGGACTAGCGGGACCACCGGGGAGCTGTTTTTT. It specifies CASSSRTSGTTGELFF.

This clonotype was observed a few times. The chain is built from TRBV11-2 and TRBJ2-7; 11 bases map to TRBD2. The V gene's germline CDR1 is SGHAT and CDR2 FQNNGV. V was clipped by 7 bases and J by 6 bases; unmatched bases: 11. The CDR3 has 15 amino acids. The chain's CDR3 is CASTAGVAGGPEQYF. Here the CDR3 DNA reads TGTGCCAGCACCGCAGGGGTAGCGGGAGGGCCCGAGCAGTACTTC.

There are many counts of this clonotype. This CDR3 reads CAWSVGGNTEAFF. The CDR3 nucleotides are TGTGCCTGGAGTGTCGGCGGGAACACTGAAGCTTTCTTT. The rearrangement joins TRBV30 to TRBJ1-1; D is unclear. The ends were cut back, 0 bases at V and 1 base at J, with 6 bases in the middle. This CDR3 is 13 amino acids long. CDR1 and CDR2 (germline): GTSNPN, SVGIG (reference sequence).

This clonotype was detected only a few times. The J gene is TRBJ1-1, the V gene TRBV20-1, with a tentative D call TRBD1 (5 bases). The germline CDR1 and CDR2 sequences are DFQATT and SNEGSKA (reference sequence). Trimming took 5 bases from V and 7 from J, leaving 17 bases between them. CDR3 length: 13 residues. The DNA of the CDR3 is TGCAGTGCTCCGACCGGGGGGGGTGGTGAAGCTTTCTTT. The encoded protein is CSAPTGGGGEAFF.

This clonotype has ten or more counts. The rearrangement uses TRBV4-2 and TRBJ2-2; no reliable D call. The CDR3 contains 18 residues. Germline V gives CDR1 LGHNA, CDR2 YNFKEQ. The germline V and J ends were trimmed by 2 bases and 0 bases, with 16 bases remaining between them. Here the CDR3 reads CASSQRWGDPANTGELFF. The CDR3 DNA reads TGTGCCAGCAGCCAACGTTGGGGTGACCCTGCGAACACCGGGGAGCTGTTTTTT.

This clonotype came up a few times. The V and J genes are TRBV18 and TRBJ2-7, with TRBD1 matching over 7 bases. The CDR3 is 14 residues long. Germline CDR1 KGHSH, CDR2 LQKENI. V trimming: 3 bases; J trimming: 2 bases; junction bases outside the gene matches: 4. CDR3 nucleotides: TGTGCCAGCTCACCGACAGGGTTCACCTACGAGCAGTACTTC. Residues: CASSPTGFTYEQYF.

This rearrangement joins TRBV5-4 to TRBJ2-3; 7 bases map to TRBD2. V lost 0 bases to trimming and J lost 1 base; unmatched junction nucleotides: 5. The germline CDR1 and CDR2 sequences are SGHNT and YYREEE (reference sequence). This CDR3 contains 16 residues. CDR3 DNA sequence: TGTGCCAGCAGCTTGGGAGCGGGGTCTCGCACAGATACGCAGTATTTT. This codes for CASSLGAGSRTDTQYF.

In its sample, this clonotype was seen a few times. V is TRBV7-9 and J is TRBJ2-7, with 10 bases lining up with TRBD2. Trimming at V came to 3 bases and at J to 0 bases, leaving 5 bases not matched to a gene. From germline, CDR1 is SEHNR and CDR2 FQNEAQ (reference sequence). The CDR3 is 16 amino acids. CDR3 sequence: CASSLLAGASSYEQYF. CDR3 nucleotide sequence: TGTGCCAGCAGCTTGCTAGCGGGAGCGAGCTCCTACGAGCAGTACTTC.

Comments on this clonotype: Since a much larger clone is just one base distant, this may be a read error. Here the CDR3 DNA reads TGTGCCAGCAACCTGGAGGGGTACACCGGGAAGCTGTTTTTT. Translating gives CASNLEGYTGKLFF. The chain joins TRBV9 to TRBJ2-2, with TRBD2 as a possible D gene (6 bases). This CDR3 is built from 14 residues. Germline CDR1 and CDR2: SGDLS and YYNGEE.

The table lists this clonotype with many counts. V usage is TRBV19 and J usage is TRBJ1-5, with D hard to call. Trimming left V 1 base short and J 6 bases short, with 16 bases between. Germline V gene sequence: CDR1 LNHDA, CDR2 SQIVND (reference sequence). CDR3 size: 16 residues. CDR3 DNA: TGTGCCAGTAGTATAGCGCGGGGAAAAATATCTCAGCCCCAGCATTTT. Amino acid sequence: CASSIARGKISQPQHF.

The sample holds many counts of this clonotype. The chain combines TRBV5-1 with TRBJ2-5; TRBD1 is a possible D gene (6 bases). From germline, CDR1 is SGHRS and CDR2 YFSETQ. V was cut by 5 bases and J by 5 bases, with 10 bases left in between. This CDR3 comprises 12 residues. The CDR3 coding sequence is TGCGCCAGCAGTGGGGGCTGGGAGACCCAGTACTTC. Protein product: CASSGGWETQYF. The complete variable domain, with remaining parts taken from reference TRBV5-1 and TRBJ2-5, reads KAGVTQTPRYLIKTRGQQVTLSCSPISGHRSVSWYQQTPGQGLQFLFEYFSETQRNKGNFPGRFSGRQFSNSRSEMNVSTLELGDSALYLCASSGGWETQYFGPGTRLLVL.

This clonotype was seen many times. The V and J genes are TRBV7-9 and TRBJ2-1; D ambiguous. The V gene lost 5 bases and the J gene lost 12 bases, with 14 bases spanning the gap. CDR3 length: 12 amino acids. Germline CDR1 and CDR2: SEHNR and FQNEAQ (reference sequence). The CDR3 reads CASSANYPLQFF. As DNA, the CDR3 is TGTGCCAGCAGCGCCAACTACCCCCTGCAGTTCTTC.

This clonotype has more than one count but fewer than ten. This chain links TRBV15 with TRBJ2-3, with D unresolved. The germline V gene encodes CDR1 LNHNV and CDR2 YYDKDF (reference sequence). The CDR3 has 12 residues. V dropped 5 bases and J dropped 2 bases, with 5 bases sitting between them. CDR3 in DNA: TGTGCCACCAGCCCCGACACAGATACGCAGTATTTT. Amino acid sequence: CATSPDTDTQYF.

This clonotype came up many times. This sequence joins TRBV12-3 or TRBV12-4 and TRBJ2-1; D may be TRBD2 (6 bases). CDR3 length equals 14 residues. V dropped 5 bases and J dropped 6 bases, with 14 bases sitting between them. The CDR3 sequence is CASSLTIAVNEQFF. The CDR3 coding sequence is TGTGCCAGCAGTCTAACCATAGCGGTCAATGAGCAGTTCTTC.